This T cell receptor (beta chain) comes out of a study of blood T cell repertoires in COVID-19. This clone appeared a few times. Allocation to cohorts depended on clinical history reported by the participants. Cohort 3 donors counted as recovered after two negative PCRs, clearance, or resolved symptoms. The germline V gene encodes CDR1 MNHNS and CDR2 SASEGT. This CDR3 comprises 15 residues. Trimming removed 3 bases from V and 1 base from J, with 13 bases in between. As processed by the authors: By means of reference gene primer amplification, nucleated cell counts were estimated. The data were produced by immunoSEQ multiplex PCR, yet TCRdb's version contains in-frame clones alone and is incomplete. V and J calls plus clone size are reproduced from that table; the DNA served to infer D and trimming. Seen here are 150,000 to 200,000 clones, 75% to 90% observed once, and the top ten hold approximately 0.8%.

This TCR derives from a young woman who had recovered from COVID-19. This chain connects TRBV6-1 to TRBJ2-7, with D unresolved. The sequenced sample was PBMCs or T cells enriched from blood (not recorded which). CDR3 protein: CASSERVGESYEQYF. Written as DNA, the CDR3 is TGTGCCAGCAGTGAGAGAGTTGGAGAATCCTACGAGCAGTACTTC.